This T cell receptor (beta chain) stems from a study of cytomegalovirus exposure and HLA in healthy donors. Whole-study findings and limits: According to the study, 160 or so TCR beta chains were cytomegalovirus-associated. CMV serostatus was the only recorded immune exposure for donors. HLA allele associations emerged for roughly 17,000 TCR beta sequences in a later analysis, at 0.05 false discovery rate.

It was with 60 Vbeta and 13 Jbeta primers that the PCR ran. In the source study's methods: Later work found 65 million to 100 million unique TCR beta chains, with approximately 12 million shared. The repertoire was sequenced with immunoSEQ multiplex PCR; TCRdb's copy has only in-frame clones and lacks some. The V and J calls and clone size are taken from that table; D and trimming were inferred from the DNA. In the table there are more than 150,000 clones, roughly 83% of which are singletons. A word on this clone: The antigen remains undetermined.

The CDR3 consists of 16 residues. V was pared by 6 bases and J by 1 base, with 15 bases between. CDR1 and CDR2 (germline): SNHLY, FYNNEI. The sequence was collected from a woman under 30 in good health and CMV-seronegative. This chain joins TRBV2 and TRBJ2-2; D is possibly TRBD1 (6 bases). Sequencing was performed on PBMCs. The DNA of the CDR3 is TGTGCCAGCAGACGGTACAGGGTTGGGAACACCGGGGAGCTGTTTTTT. Its translation is CASRRYRVGNTGELFF. Drawing the rest from reference TRBV2 and TRBJ2-2, the complete variable domain is EPEVTQTPSHQVTQMGQEVILRCVPISNHLYFYWYRQILGQKVEFLVSFYNNEISEKSEIFDDQFSVERPDGSNFTLKIRSTKLEDSAMYFCASRRYRVGNTGELFFGEGSRLTVL.